One sample yielded the 27 T cell receptor beta chains listed below, sequenced in a study of vaccination effects on CD4 cells after COVID-19. The culture ran for 10 days, and then CD4+ T cells were isolated. What these receptors recognize is not known. The data were produced by immunoSEQ multiplex PCR, yet TCRdb's version contains in-frame clones alone and is incomplete. This table has 45,000 to 60,000 clones, 75% to 80% appearing once. The material was CD4+ T cells from PBMCs cultured without peptide, obtained before COVID-19 vaccination. The source is a human donor who had a prior SARS-CoV-2 infection.

The chain couples TRBV5-6 to TRBJ2-7; maybe TRBD2 (6 bases). The germline V gene encodes CDR1 SGHDT and CDR2 YYEEEE. The CDR3 is 13 amino acids. The germline V and J ends were trimmed by 4 bases and 4 bases, with 12 bases remaining between them. CDR3 nucleotide sequence: TGTGCCAGCAGCAGGGAAGCGGGTTACGAGCAGTACTTC. This translates into CASSREAGYEQYF. Complete variable domain (other parts from reference TRBV5-6 and TRBJ2-7): DAGVTQSPTHLIKTRGQQVTLRCSPKSGHDTVSWYQQALGQGPQFIFQYYEEEERQRGNFPDRFSGHQFPNYSSELNVNALLLGDSALYLCASSREAGYEQYFGPGTRLTVT.

The chain recombines TRBV30 with TRBJ2-7; D is possibly TRBD1 or TRBD2 (5 bases each). The germline V gene has CDR1 GTSNPN and CDR2 SVGIG (reference sequence). V was trimmed by 4 bases and J by 0 bases, leaving 19 bases between them. This CDR3 has 16 amino acids. The CDR3 reads CAWTGPGERGSYEQYF. The CDR3 coding sequence is TGTGCCTGGACCGGGCCCGGGGAAAGGGGCTCCTACGAGCAGTACTTC.

The chain combines TRBV30 with TRBJ1-6, with TRBD1 identical over 12 bases. This CDR3 is 17 amino acids long. V dropped 3 bases and J dropped 3; count of bases not matched to a gene: 6. Per the germline V gene, CDR1 is GTSNPN and CDR2 is SVGIG (reference sequence). The CDR3 is CAWSRGTGGFYNSPLHF. CDR3 nucleotides: TGTGCCTGGAGCCGCGGGACAGGGGGCTTCTATAATTCACCCCTCCACTTT.

V usage is TRBV3-1 (or the pseudogene TRBV3-2) and J usage is TRBJ1-4; 7 positions match TRBD1. Germline CDR1 LGHDT, CDR2 YNNKEL (reference sequence). With V trimmed by 1 base and J by 8 bases, 7 bases remained unmatched. This CDR3 contains 15 residues. CDR3 protein: CASSQGPGGHEKLFF. CDR3 nucleotide sequence: TGTGCCAGCAGCCAAGGCCCAGGGGGTCACGAAAAACTGTTTTTT.

This chain uses TRBV10-3 with TRBJ1-4; no clear D gene. The CDR3 covers 14 residues. V was trimmed by 2 bases and J by 4 bases, leaving 8 bases between them. Germline V gene data show CDR1 as ENHRY and CDR2 as SYGVKD. The CDR3: CAISEVQDNEKLFF. CDR3 coding DNA: TGTGCCATCAGTGAGGTGCAAGATAATGAAAAACTGTTTTTT.

V usage is TRBV10-3 and J usage is TRBJ2-5; D is ambiguous. Trimming cost V 1 base and J 5 bases, with 8 bases left between them. Germline CDR1 ENHRY, CDR2 SYGVKD. CDR3 length equals 13 residues. The CDR3 sequence is CAISEYRLETQYF. The CDR3 nucleotides are TGTGCCATCAGTGAGTACCGACTGGAGACCCAGTACTTC.

The chain is built from TRBV5-6 and TRBJ2-3, with D perhaps being TRBD1 or TRBD2 (6 bases each). The CDR3 consists of 16 residues. V lost 2 bases, J lost 9 bases, and 22 bases lay in between. Germline lookup yields CDR1 SGHDT and CDR2 YYEEEE. The CDR3 region is CASSLFYGGTPSTQYF. The CDR3 DNA is TGTGCCAGCAGCTTATTTTACGGGGGCACCCCATCCACGCAGTATTTT.

V and J are TRBV6-1 and TRBJ1-5, with 9 bases that match TRBD1. Losses at the gene ends were 3 bases for V and 4 bases for J; bases not matched to a gene: 4. The CDR3 sequence is 15 residues long. Per the germline V gene, CDR1 is MNHNS and CDR2 is SASEGT. The DNA for the CDR3 is TGTGCCAGCAGTGACGCCGGGACAGGGAATCAGCCCCAGCATTTT. Translating gives CASSDAGTGNQPQHF.

The chain recombines TRBV11-3 with TRBJ2-7; 10 bases map to TRBD1. J lost 6 bases, V lost 5 bases, and 7 bases had no gene match. The CDR3 is made up of 14 amino acids. CDR1 is SGHNT, CDR2 YENEEA, per germline. The CDR3 coding sequence is TGTGCCAGCAGCCGGGACAGGGGTGACGGCGAGCAGTACTTC. Its protein is CASSRDRGDGEQYF.

This clone was seen only a few times. The DNA for the CDR3 is TGTGCCAGCAGTGTGACAGGGACCTACGAGCAGTACTTC. This gives the protein CASSVTGTYEQYF. V usage is TRBV25-1 and J usage is TRBJ2-7; 7 nucleotides match TRBD1. Unmatched junction bases numbered 2, after V lost 4 bases and J lost 2 bases. The CDR3 sequence is 13 residues long. Germline V gene lookup returns CDR1 MGHDK and CDR2 SYGVNS.

The CDR3 sequence: CASSGLASETQYF. As DNA, the CDR3 is TGTGCCAGCAGCGGACTAGCGTCTGAGACCCAGTACTTC. V is TRBV2 and J is TRBJ2-5; 9 bases match TRBD2. CDR1 and CDR2 (germline): SNHLY, FYNNEI. CDR3 length: 13 amino acids. The V segment lost 6 bases and the J segment 5 bases; nucleotides outside the gene matches: 4. Filled out from reference TRBV2 and TRBJ2-5, the complete variable domain reads EPEVTQTPSHQVTQMGQEVILRCVPISNHLYFYWYRQILGQKVEFLVSFYNNEISEKSEIFDDQFSVERPDGSNFTLKIRSTKLEDSAMYFCASSGLASETQYFGPGTRLLVL.

The gene calls are TRBV14 and TRBJ2-3; 8 nucleotides align to TRBD1. Germline values: CDR1 SGHDN, CDR2 FVKESK. The CDR3 has 16 residues. The J segment lost 2 bases and the V segment lost 5 bases, leaving 9 bases of the junction unmatched. CDR3 in amino acids: CASSDDRGTLTDTQYF. The CDR3 DNA follows: TGTGCCAGCAGCGATGACAGGGGAACCCTCACAGATACGCAGTATTTT.

V and J are TRBV20-1 and TRBJ1-2; possible D gene TRBD1, 5 bases. CDR3 length: 13 amino acids. V was clipped by 3 bases and J by 4 bases, with 12 bases between them. The germline V gene encodes CDR1 DFQATT and CDR2 SNEGSKA (reference sequence). The CDR3 sequence is CSASEIQGYGYTF. CDR3 nucleotide sequence: TGCAGTGCTAGTGAAATCCAGGGCTATGGCTACACCTTC.

The genes are TRBV24-1 and TRBJ1-2; no reliable D call. CDR3 length: 16 residues. Trimming removed 4 bases at V and 0 bases at J, with 14 bases between. Germline V gene sequence: CDR1 KGHDR, CDR2 SFDVKD. The CDR3 region has the DNA TGTGCCACCAGTGAGCCCCACTACAGCGCTAACTATGGCTACACCTTC. Amino acids: CATSEPHYSANYGYTF.

The chain links TRBV19 to TRBJ2-3; 10 bases agree with TRBD2. The V gene end was trimmed by 8 bases and the J gene end by 5 bases; junction bases not matched to a gene: 10. CDR1 and CDR2 (germline): LNHDA, SQIVND (reference sequence). The CDR3 contains 15 residues. CDR3 nucleotides: TGTGCCAGTCGCTTAGCGGGAGGTTTAGGAGATACGCAGTATTTT. Protein: CASRLAGGLGDTQYF. The entire variable domain, with the rest obtained from reference TRBV19 and TRBJ2-3, is as follows: DGGITQSPKYLFRKEGQNVTLSCEQNLNHDAMYWYRQDPGQGLRLIYYSQIVNDFQKGDIAEGYSVSREKKESFPLTVTSAQKNPTAFYLCASRLAGGLGDTQYFGPGTRLTVL.

A few counts support this clone. This rearrangement joins TRBV14 to TRBJ2-3, with D possibly called TRBD1 or TRBD2 (5 bases each). The CDR3 is 17 residues long. Germline V gene sequence: CDR1 SGHDN, CDR2 FVKESK. Trimming cost V 2 bases and J 0 bases, with 15 bases left between them. CDR3: CASSQFRDLYSTDTQYF. CDR3 coding DNA: TGTGCCAGCAGCCAATTCCGGGACCTTTATAGCACAGATACGCAGTATTTT.

This sequence joins TRBV18 and TRBJ1-3; D uncertain. This CDR3 has 15 amino acids. V lost 1 base and J 0 bases, leaving 7 bases between the germline ends. Germline lookup yields CDR1 KGHSH and CDR2 LQKENI. CDR3 sequence: CASSPLSSSGNTIYF. The CDR3 DNA reads as TGTGCCAGCTCACCACTTAGCAGCTCTGGAAACACCATATATTTT.

The genes are TRBV7-3 and TRBJ2-5; possible D gene TRBD1, 5 bases. V lost 3 bases and J lost 5, with 10 bases in between. This CDR3 contains 13 residues. Germline V gene data show CDR1 as SGHTA and CDR2 as FQGTGA. The CDR3 spells CASSFAGLETQYF. CDR3 in DNA: TGTGCCAGCAGCTTCGCAGGGTTGGAGACCCAGTACTTC.

The chain uses TRBV15 and TRBJ1-4, with a weak D call TRBD1 (6 bases). Germline CDR1 LNHNV, CDR2 YYDKDF (reference sequence). V was shortened by 2 bases and J by 5 bases, with 12 bases between the two germline ends. The CDR3 covers 15 residues. The CDR3 DNA sequence: TGTGCCACCAGCAGAAAATCGGGACAAAATGAAAAACTGTTTTTT. Its translation: CATSRKSGQNEKLFF.

The genes are TRBV5-6 and TRBJ1-2; unclear D gene. Trimming cost V 1 base and J 2 bases, with 9 bases left between them. The CDR3 is made up of 14 amino acids. The germline V gene has CDR1 SGHDT and CDR2 YYEEEE. This CDR3 reads CASSLTRENYGYTF. The DNA for the CDR3 is TGTGCCAGCAGCTTGACTCGGGAGAACTATGGCTACACCTTC. The full variable domain, completed using reference TRBV5-6 and TRBJ1-2, is DAGVTQSPTHLIKTRGQQVTLRCSPKSGHDTVSWYQQALGQGPQFIFQYYEEEERQRGNFPDRFSGHQFPNYSSELNVNALLLGDSALYLCASSLTRENYGYTFGSGTRLTVV.

The chain links TRBV30 to TRBJ1-2; D unresolved. This CDR3 region has 13 residues. Trimming took off 1 base at V and 6 bases at J, with 12 bases between the two ends. From germline, CDR1 is GTSNPN and CDR2 SVGIG (reference sequence). The CDR3 DNA follows: TGTGCCTGGAGTGCGGACGGGAGAGATGGCTACACCTTC. Translation: CAWSADGRDGYTF.

This clone was counted a few times. V is TRBV2 and J is TRBJ1-5; no clear D gene. The CDR3 runs 15 residues. Looked up from germline, CDR1 is SNHLY and CDR2 is FYNNEI. V gave up 6 bases and J gave up 2 bases, with 14 bases separating them. In DNA form, the CDR3 reads TGTGCCAGCAGCGCCTTTTTGGATGGCAATCAGCCCCAGCATTTT. Residues: CASSAFLDGNQPQHF. Complete variable domain (other parts from reference TRBV2 and TRBJ1-5): EPEVTQTPSHQVTQMGQEVILRCVPISNHLYFYWYRQILGQKVEFLVSFYNNEISEKSEIFDDQFSVERPDGSNFTLKIRSTKLEDSAMYFCASSAFLDGNQPQHFGDGTRLSIL.

The chain carries TRBV6-5 and TRBJ2-7, with 9 bases matching TRBD2. The junction had 7 bases not matched to a gene; V was cut back by 5 bases and J by 2 bases. Germline V gene sequence: CDR1 MNHEY, CDR2 SVGAGI. The CDR3 loop spans 15 amino acids. This chain's CDR3 is CASSPGLAQAYEQYF. The CDR3 nucleotides read TGTGCCAGCAGTCCCGGACTAGCGCAAGCCTACGAGCAGTACTTC.

The sample holds one count of this clone. V usage is TRBV14 and J usage is TRBJ2-1, with D tentatively TRBD2 (6 bases). V was clipped by 0 bases and J by 7 bases, with 16 bases between them. CDR3 size: 16 residues. CDR1 SGHDN and CDR2 FVKESK come from the germline V gene. CDR3 protein: CASSQDLLAVRNEQFF. CDR3 sequence (DNA): TGTGCCAGCAGCCAAGATTTACTAGCTGTTAGGAATGAGCAGTTCTTC. Looking up the rest from reference TRBV14 and TRBJ2-1 gives the full variable domain: EAGVTQFPSHSVIEKGQTVTLRCDPISGHDNLYWYRRVMGKEIKFLLHFVKESKQDESGMPNNRFLAERTGGTYSTLKVQPAELEDSGVYFCASSQDLLAVRNEQFFGPGTRLTVL.

V is TRBV2 and J is TRBJ2-6, with TRBD1 identical over 7 bases. Trimming at V came to 8 bases and at J to 0 bases, leaving 4 bases not matched to a gene. The CDR3 is 15 amino acids. CDR1 and CDR2 from the germline V gene are SNHLY and FYNNEI. The CDR3 coding sequence is TGTGCCAGCGGGACAGTAAACTCTGGGGCCAACGTCCTGACTTTC. It is translated as CASGTVNSGANVLTF.

V is TRBV7-2 and J is TRBJ2-5, with TRBD1 matching over 11 bases. Germline V gene data show CDR1 as SGHTA and CDR2 as FQGNSA. The V segment lost 5 bases and the J segment 3 bases; nucleotides outside the gene matches: 11. The CDR3 totals 17 residues. CDR3 bases: TGTGCCAGCAGCGTTAGACCTGGACAGGGGGCAAAAGAGACCCAGTACTTC. It translates to CASSVRPGQGAKETQYF.

The V call is TRBV7-3, the J call TRBJ2-1; TRBD2 matches at 9 bases. V lost 5 bases to trimming and J lost 4 bases; unmatched junction nucleotides: 6. Germline V gives CDR1 SGHTA, CDR2 FQGTGA. CDR3 length: 15 amino acids. CDR3 loop: CASSRGLALYNEQFF. CDR3 sequence (DNA): TGTGCCAGCAGCCGGGGACTAGCCTTATACAATGAGCAGTTCTTC.